This entry is about one T cell receptor beta chain. Per the authors' pipeline: Researchers report that nucleated cell counts were estimated from reference gene primer amplification. Assay used: immunoSEQ multiplex PCR; TCRdb lists only in-frame clones, some missing. The DNA was the basis for D and trimming; V, J and clone size are from that table. In the table there are about 280,000 clones, under 90% of which are singletons. V trimming: 6 bases; J trimming: 1 base; junction bases outside the gene matches: 0. The CDR3 consists of 13 residues. Germline V gene sequence: CDR1 MGHDK, CDR2 SYGVNS. The data are from a study of blood T cell repertoires in COVID-19. Study as a whole: Acute and convalescent COVID-19 specimens originated in the United States, Italy and Spain.

The source material was peripheral blood. The rearrangement links TRBV25-1 to TRBJ1-1, with TRBD1 identical over 9 bases. This TCR derives from a woman in her fifties or sixties who had recovered from COVID-19. In DNA form, the CDR3 reads TGTGCCAGCAGGGGACAGGGGAACACTGAAGCTTTCTTT. It codes for CASRGQGNTEAFF.